Listed here are 29 T cell receptor beta chains from one sample, sequenced in a study of early T cells in non-severe SARS-CoV-2 infection. TCRdb ran MiXCR on the 5' RACE reads and lists one entry per CDR3 protein. The table shows some 88,000 distinct CDR3 sequences, with 15% to 20% occurring only once. Material: whole blood, obtained at baseline. The receptors stem from an adult who was a healthcare worker with PCR-confirmed SARS-CoV-2 infection or an uninfected control (not recorded which).

The chain combines TRBV6-2 or TRBV6-3 with TRBJ2-7; 8 positions match TRBD2. The CDR3 runs to 17 residues. J was trimmed by 6 bases and V by 0 bases; bases with no gene match: 13. Germline values: CDR1 MNHEY, CDR2 SVGEGT. The CDR3 DNA reads TGTGCCAGCAGTTACTCACTAGCGGTGATTTATAGAGGCGAGCAGTACTTC. Translating it yields CASSYSLAVIYRGEQYF.

The chain carries TRBV7-9 and TRBJ2-2; D is ambiguous. The CDR3 covers 13 residues. CDR1 SEHNR and CDR2 FQNEAQ come from the germline V gene (reference sequence). V was clipped by 8 bases and J by 3 bases, with 10 bases between them. CDR3 region: CASQNSDTGELFF. CDR3 sequence (DNA): TGTGCCAGCCAAAACAGTGACACCGGGGAGCTGTTTTTT.

This clonotype came up a few times. V and J are TRBV4-1 and TRBJ2-3; TRBD2 might be the D (6 bases). The germline gives CDR1 MGHRA, CDR2 YSYEKL. CDR3 size: 17 residues. V lost 1 base and J lost 2, with 16 bases in between. This CDR3 reads CASSQGRARGSTDTQYF. The CDR3 coding sequence is TGCGCCAGCAGCCAAGGGAGGGCCCGCGGATCCACAGATACGCAGTATTTT.

This clonotype was found many times. This chain links TRBV20-1 with TRBJ2-5; no firm D call. The V and J ends lost 6 bases and 1 base respectively, with 15 bases between them. CDR1 and CDR2 (germline): DFQATT, SNEGSKA (reference sequence). The CDR3 covers 14 residues. The CDR3 reads CSALLPYPQETQYF. In DNA form, the CDR3 reads TGCAGTGCCCTCCTTCCCTACCCCCAAGAGACCCAGTACTTC.

The sample holds a few counts of this clonotype. This rearrangement joins TRBV7-3 to TRBJ2-7, with 7 nucleotides matching TRBD2. This CDR3 has 13 residues. Germline CDR1 reads SGHTA; CDR2 reads FQGTGA. The ends lost 6 bases at V and 5 bases at J; junction bases unmatched: 7. The CDR3 DNA follows: TGTGCCAGCAGTACCTGGGGGGGAAACGAGCAGTACTTC. Protein sequence: CASSTWGGNEQYF.

The chain links TRBV5-6 to TRBJ2-3; either TRBD1 or TRBD2 may supply D (5 bases each). CDR1 and CDR2 (germline): SGHDT, YYEEEE. Trimming left V 1 base short and J 9 bases short, with 12 bases between. This CDR3 contains 13 residues. In DNA form, the CDR3 reads TGTGCCAGCAGCTTGCGGGGCGGACCGACGCAGTATTTT. Its protein is CASSLRGGPTQYF.

This clonotype was counted many times. The rearrangement links TRBV27 to TRBJ2-3; no clear D gene. The CDR3 is made up of 12 amino acids. Deletions cut 5 bases from V and 5 bases from J, with 8 bases between. Germline CDR1 and CDR2: MNHEY and SMNVEV (reference sequence). DNA for the CDR3: TGTGCCAGCAGTCACAACGGAGATACGCAGTATTTT. Protein sequence: CASSHNGDTQYF.

The table lists this clonotype with a few counts. This sequence joins TRBV12-3 or TRBV12-4 and TRBJ1-5, with 7 bases that match TRBD1. V lost 4 bases, J lost 8 bases, and 8 bases stayed unmatched. This CDR3 is 14 amino acids long. CDR3 coding DNA: TGTGCCAGCAGTTCGACAGGGCCGAGGAAGCCCCAGCATTTT. As protein: CASSSTGPRKPQHF.

In its sample, this clonotype was seen a few times. This chain uses TRBV12-3 or TRBV12-4 with TRBJ2-7; unclear D gene. This CDR3 comprises 13 residues. V shed 4 bases and J shed 1 base, with 8 bases lying between them. The CDR3 DNA is TGTGCCAGCAGTTCCCCCCAGTCCTACGAGCAGTACTTC. Protein: CASSSPQSYEQYF.

In its sample, this clonotype was seen a few times. This chain connects TRBV28 to TRBJ2-3; the match to TRBD2 covers 10 bases. The germline gives CDR1 MDHEN, CDR2 SYDVKM. J gave up 1 base and V 5 bases, and 6 bases lay outside the gene matches. The CDR3 has 16 residues. The CDR3 region is CASSPPSGRGTDTQYF. DNA for the CDR3: TGTGCCAGCAGTCCCCCGAGCGGGAGGGGCACAGATACGCAGTATTTT.

This clonotype has more than one count but fewer than ten. The chain combines TRBV7-2 with TRBJ2-7; 8 positions agree with TRBD2. The CDR3 is 14 amino acids. CDR1 and CDR2 from the germline V gene are SGHTA and FQGNSA. V lost 3 bases and J lost 4; bases outside the gene matches: 5. The CDR3 DNA reads TGTGCCAGCAGCTTCCGGCGGGAGGTTTACGAGCAGTACTTC. As protein: CASSFRREVYEQYF.

V usage is TRBV6-5 and J usage is TRBJ1-2; D uncertain. This CDR3 is 13 amino acids long. V lost 6 bases, J lost 2 bases, and 10 bases lay in between. CDR1 and CDR2 (germline): MNHEY, SVGAGI. The CDR3 region has the DNA TGTGCCAGCAGCCTAGACCTAAACTATGGCTACACCTTC. Its protein product is CASSLDLNYGYTF.

V is TRBV20-1 and J is TRBJ1-5; no firm D call. Between the trimmed V and J ends, which lost 5 bases and 0 bases, there was a span of 17 bases. The germline gives CDR1 DFQATT, CDR2 SNEGSKA (reference sequence). The CDR3 loop spans 16 amino acids. CDR3 coding DNA: TGCAGTGCTCGCCCTGGTGGGGTATATAGCAATCAGCCCCAGCATTTT. Translating it yields CSARPGGVYSNQPQHF.

This chain links TRBV11-2 with TRBJ2-1, with 11 bases that match TRBD1. CDR1 and CDR2 from the germline V gene are SGHAT and FQNNGV. V lost 5 bases, J lost 4 bases, and 7 bases stayed unmatched. This CDR3 is 16 amino acids long. This CDR3 reads CASSMHRDRGYNEQFF. Written as DNA, the CDR3 is TGTGCCAGCAGCATGCACCGGGACAGGGGGTACAATGAGCAGTTCTTC.

The V gene is TRBV7-2, the J gene TRBJ2-2; no definite D call. Germline V gene lookup returns CDR1 SGHTA and CDR2 FQGNSA. This CDR3 has 15 residues. Trimming pared 5 bases from V and 5 bases from J, leaving 15 bases between. CDR3 loop: CASSDHSGWTGELFF. In DNA form, the CDR3 reads TGTGCCAGCAGCGACCACAGTGGGTGGACCGGGGAGCTGTTTTTT.

In its sample, this clonotype was seen a few times. V gene TRBV3-1 combines with J gene TRBJ2-5; TRBD2 is a possible D gene (5 bases). The germline V and J ends were trimmed by 5 bases and 5 bases, with 18 bases remaining between them. Looked up from germline, CDR1 is LGHDT and CDR2 is YNNKEL (reference sequence). The CDR3 extends over 15 amino acids. The CDR3 region has the DNA TGTGCCAGCAGCTCCGCTTGGGGAGAGCGGGAGACCCAGTACTTC. As protein: CASSSAWGERETQYF.

The chain has TRBV7-9 and TRBJ2-6; TRBD2 aligns across 9 bases. V lost 8 bases and J lost 1; bases outside the gene matches: 9. Germline CDR1 is SEHNR and CDR2 is FQNEAQ (reference sequence). The CDR3 runs 17 residues. For the CDR3, the DNA is TGTGCCAGCCTCCTGGCGGGAGGGATATCTGGGGCCAACGTCCTGACTTTC. Translation: CASLLAGGISGANVLTF.

V usage is TRBV4-1 and J usage is TRBJ1-5; D gene ambiguous. In germline, CDR1 is MGHRA, CDR2 YSYEKL. V was clipped by 1 base and J by 3 bases, with 10 bases between them. The CDR3 extends over 15 amino acids. CDR3 sequence reads: CASSQVAGPNQPQHF. The CDR3 region has the DNA TGCGCCAGCAGCCAAGTGGCGGGTCCCAATCAGCCCCAGCATTTT.

This clonotype came up a few times. This chain uses TRBV2 with TRBJ1-2, with 7 bases aligning to TRBD1. The CDR3 spans 16 residues. J was trimmed by 4 bases and V by 5 bases; bases with no gene match: 13. Germline CDR1 and CDR2: SNHLY and FYNNEI. DNA of the CDR3: TGTGCCAGCAGTAGAAACCCTTTACAGGGGAGCTATGGCTACACCTTC. Protein: CASSRNPLQGSYGYTF.

The chain has TRBV25-1 and TRBJ2-7; 10 positions agree with TRBD1. V was pared by 9 bases and J by 4 bases, with 9 bases of the junction left unmatched. The CDR3 consists of 14 residues. The V gene's germline CDR1 is MGHDK and CDR2 SYGVNS. DNA for the CDR3: TGTGCCAGTAGAGGGGACAGGGGTGAATACGAGCAGTACTTC. It translates to CASRGDRGEYEQYF.

This chain uses TRBV10-3 with TRBJ2-2; 7 nucleotides agree with TRBD2. The V and J ends lost 9 bases and 4 bases, in that order; junction bases with no gene match: 5. Germline V CDR1 and CDR2: ENHRY, SYGVKD. The CDR3 contains 13 residues. The CDR3 reads CAMREKSTGELFF. DNA of the CDR3: TGTGCCATGCGGGAGAAAAGCACCGGGGAGCTGTTTTTT.

This clonotype was counted between two and nine times. The chain uses TRBV27 and TRBJ1-4; D uncertain. The CDR3 length is 15 residues. CDR1 is MNHEY, CDR2 SMNVEV, per germline (reference sequence). Trimming removed 6 bases from V and 7 bases from J, with 18 bases in between. CDR3 coding DNA: TGTGCCAGCAGGGAATCGACACTTCCTAGTGAAAAACTGTTTTTT. Translation: CASRESTLPSEKLFF.

The J gene is TRBJ2-3, the V gene TRBV12-3 or TRBV12-4; no definite D call. CDR3 size: 17 residues. The germline V and J ends were trimmed by 5 bases and 2 bases, with 20 bases remaining between them. CDR3 loop: CASSATPLRGHTDTQYF. The CDR3 region has the DNA TGTGCCAGCAGTGCCACCCCACTCCGAGGCCACACAGATACGCAGTATTTT.

This chain links TRBV18 with TRBJ1-4, with D perhaps matching TRBD1 (6 bases). V dropped 4 bases and J dropped 5 bases, with 11 bases sitting between them. CDR1 KGHSH and CDR2 LQKENI come from the germline V gene. The CDR3 loop spans 14 amino acids. CDR3 protein: CASSLGTRNEKLFF. The CDR3 DNA reads as TGTGCCAGCTCACTTGGGACAAGAAATGAAAAACTGTTTTTT.

The chain combines TRBV6-5 with TRBJ2-7, with D perhaps matching TRBD1 (6 bases). From germline, CDR1 is MNHEY and CDR2 SVGAGI. Trimming took 2 bases from V and 3 from J, leaving 14 bases between them. This CDR3 comprises 15 residues. CDR3 in amino acids: CASSYRIGGHYEQYF. CDR3 nucleotides: TGTGCCAGCAGTTACCGTATAGGGGGACACTACGAGCAGTACTTC.

The V gene is TRBV18, the J gene TRBJ2-3, with D tentatively TRBD2 (5 bases). V lost 6 bases and J lost 1, with 11 bases in between. The CDR3 is 14 amino acids. The germline CDR1 and CDR2 sequences are KGHSH and LQKENI. The CDR3 DNA is TGTGCCAGCTCGGAACGGGATGGCACAGATACGCAGTATTTT. This encodes CASSERDGTDTQYF.

The chain couples TRBV7-2 to TRBJ1-2, with D possibly being TRBD1 (5 bases). The CDR3 is made up of 14 amino acids. Germline V gene lookup returns CDR1 SGHTA and CDR2 FQGNSA. V was pared by 5 bases and J by 7 bases, with 17 bases between. CDR3 nucleotides: TGTGCCAGCAGCACTGCCGGGACTCCAACTGGCTACACCTTC. Translation gives CASSTAGTPTGYTF.

The genes are TRBV4-1 and TRBJ2-2; weak D call: TRBD1 (6 bases). V lost 1 base to trimming and J lost 6 bases, with 12 bases between them. This CDR3 comprises 15 residues. The germline V gene encodes CDR1 MGHRA and CDR2 YSYEKL. DNA for the CDR3: TGCGCCAGCAGCCAAGCCGACAGGACGGCCGGGGAGCTGTTTTTT. This gives the protein CASSQADRTAGELFF.

This clonotype was seen only a few times. The chain employs TRBV7-2 and TRBJ1-5, with D perhaps TRBD1 (6 bases). Trimming cost V 8 bases and J 9 bases, with 14 bases left between them. Germline V gene lookup returns CDR1 SGHTA and CDR2 FQGNSA. CDR3 length equals 12 residues. This CDR3 reads CASGQRGVPQHF. The CDR3 coding sequence is TGTGCCAGCGGACAGCGCGGGGTGCCCCAGCATTTT. Combining the CDR3 with reference TRBV7-2 and TRBJ1-5 gives the whole variable domain GAGVSQSPSNKVTEKGKDVELRCDPISGHTALYWYRQSLGQGLEFLIYFQGNSAPDKSGLPSDRFSAERTGGSVSTLTIQRTQQEDSAVYLCASGQRGVPQHFGDGTRLSIL.